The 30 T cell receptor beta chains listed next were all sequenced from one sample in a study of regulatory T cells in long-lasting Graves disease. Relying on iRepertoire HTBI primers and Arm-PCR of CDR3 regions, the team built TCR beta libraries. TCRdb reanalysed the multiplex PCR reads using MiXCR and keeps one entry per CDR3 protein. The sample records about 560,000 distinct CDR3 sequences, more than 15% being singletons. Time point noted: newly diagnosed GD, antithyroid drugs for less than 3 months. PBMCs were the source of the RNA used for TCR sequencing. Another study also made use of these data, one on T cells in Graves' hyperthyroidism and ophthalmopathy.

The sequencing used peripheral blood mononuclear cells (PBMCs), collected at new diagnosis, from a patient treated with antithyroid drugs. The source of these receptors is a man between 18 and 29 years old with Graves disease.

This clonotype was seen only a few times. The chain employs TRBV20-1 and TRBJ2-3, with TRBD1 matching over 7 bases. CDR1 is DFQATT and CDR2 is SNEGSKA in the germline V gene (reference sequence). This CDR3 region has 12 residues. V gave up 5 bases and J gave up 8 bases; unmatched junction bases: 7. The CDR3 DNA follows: TGCAGTGCTGACGTTGACAGGGCTACGCAGTATTTT. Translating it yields CSADVDRATQYF.

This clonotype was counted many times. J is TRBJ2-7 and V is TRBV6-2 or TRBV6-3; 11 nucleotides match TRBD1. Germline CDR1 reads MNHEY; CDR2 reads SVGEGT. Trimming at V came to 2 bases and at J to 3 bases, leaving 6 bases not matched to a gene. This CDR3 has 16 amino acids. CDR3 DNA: TGTGCCAGCAGTTACGAAGGGACAGGGGGTTACTACGAGCAGTACTTC. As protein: CASSYEGTGGYYEQYF.

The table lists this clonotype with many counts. In nucleotides, the CDR3 is TGCAGCGCGAAACTAGCGGGAGGGAAGGAGACCCAGTACTTC. Residues: CSAKLAGGKETQYF. V and J are TRBV29-1 and TRBJ2-5; 13 nucleotides match TRBD2. Germline V gene sequence: CDR1 SQVTM, CDR2 ANQGSEA. Trimming at V came to 7 bases and at J to 5 bases, leaving 7 bases not matched to a gene. The CDR3 is made up of 14 amino acids.

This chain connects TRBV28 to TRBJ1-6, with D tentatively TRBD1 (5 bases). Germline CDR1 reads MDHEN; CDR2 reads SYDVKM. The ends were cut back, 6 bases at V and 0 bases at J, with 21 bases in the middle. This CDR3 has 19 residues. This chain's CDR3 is CASSLRLLRGSSYNSPLHF. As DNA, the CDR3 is TGTGCCAGCAGCTTGCGGCTTCTTAGGGGTAGCTCCTATAATTCACCCCTCCACTTT.

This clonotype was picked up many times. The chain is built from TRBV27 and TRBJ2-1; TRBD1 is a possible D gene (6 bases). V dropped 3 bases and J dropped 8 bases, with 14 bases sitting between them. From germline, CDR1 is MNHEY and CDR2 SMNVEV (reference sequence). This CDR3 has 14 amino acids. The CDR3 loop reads CASSLRSRGHEQFF. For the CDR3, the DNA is TGTGCCAGCAGTTTGCGATCCAGGGGCCATGAGCAGTTCTTC.

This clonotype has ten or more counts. This CDR3 reads CASSWGTAGNSPLHF. The CDR3 region has the DNA TGTGCCAGCAGCTGGGGGACTGCTGGGAATTCACCCCTCCACTTT. The chain links TRBV7-8 to TRBJ1-6; D possibly corresponds to TRBD1 (5 bases). Germline V CDR1 and CDR2: SGHVS, FQNEAQ. The V and J ends lost 4 bases and 7 bases respectively, with 14 bases between them. The CDR3 consists of 15 residues.

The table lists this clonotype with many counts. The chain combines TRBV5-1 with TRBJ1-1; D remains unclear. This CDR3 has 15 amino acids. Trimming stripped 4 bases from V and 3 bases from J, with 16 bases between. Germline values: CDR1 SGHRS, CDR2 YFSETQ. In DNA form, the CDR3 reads TGCGCCAGCAGCCTTATCGCGCGCGCGGACACTGAAGCTTTCTTT. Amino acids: CASSLIARADTEAFF.

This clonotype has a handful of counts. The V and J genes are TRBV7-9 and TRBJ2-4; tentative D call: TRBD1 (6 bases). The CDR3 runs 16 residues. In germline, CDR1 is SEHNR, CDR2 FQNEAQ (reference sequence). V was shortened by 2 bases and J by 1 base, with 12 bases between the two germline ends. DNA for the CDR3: TGTGCCAGCAGCTTATGGGTCGGACAGGCCAAAAACATTCAGTACTTC. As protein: CASSLWVGQAKNIQYF.

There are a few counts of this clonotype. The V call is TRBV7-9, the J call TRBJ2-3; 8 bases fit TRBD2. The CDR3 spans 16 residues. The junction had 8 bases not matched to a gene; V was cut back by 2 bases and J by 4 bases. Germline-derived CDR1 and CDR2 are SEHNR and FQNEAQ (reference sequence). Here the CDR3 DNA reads TGTGCCAGCAGCTTATACAGCGGGAGCGAAGCAGATACGCAGTATTTT. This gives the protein CASSLYSGSEADTQYF.

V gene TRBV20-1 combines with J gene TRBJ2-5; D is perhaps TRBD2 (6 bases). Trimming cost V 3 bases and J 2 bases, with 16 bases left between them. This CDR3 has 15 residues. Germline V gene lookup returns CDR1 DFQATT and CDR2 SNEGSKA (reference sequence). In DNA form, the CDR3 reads TGCAGTGCTAGGGTAGGAGGGACGGGGCAAGAGACCCAGTACTTC. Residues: CSARVGGTGQETQYF.

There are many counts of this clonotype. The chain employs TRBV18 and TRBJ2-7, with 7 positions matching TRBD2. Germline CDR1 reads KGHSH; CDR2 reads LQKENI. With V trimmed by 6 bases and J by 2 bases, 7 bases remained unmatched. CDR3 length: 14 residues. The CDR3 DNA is TGTGCCAGCTCCCAGTCCGGGGGGACCTACGAGCAGTACTTC. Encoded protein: CASSQSGGTYEQYF.

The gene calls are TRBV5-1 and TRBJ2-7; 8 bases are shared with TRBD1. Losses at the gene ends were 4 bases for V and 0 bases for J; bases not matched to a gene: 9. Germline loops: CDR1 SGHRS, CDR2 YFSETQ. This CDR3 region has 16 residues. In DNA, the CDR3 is TGCGCCAGCAGCCCACGGGACAGGCCCAGCTCCTACGAGCAGTACTTC. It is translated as CASSPRDRPSSYEQYF.

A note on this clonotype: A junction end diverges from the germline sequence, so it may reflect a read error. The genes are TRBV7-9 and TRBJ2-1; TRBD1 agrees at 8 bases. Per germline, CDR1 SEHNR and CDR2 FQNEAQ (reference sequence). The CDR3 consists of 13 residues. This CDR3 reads CASGLGGQDDQFF. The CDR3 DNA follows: TGTGCCAGCGGCTTGGGGGGACAGGATGACCAGTTCTTC.

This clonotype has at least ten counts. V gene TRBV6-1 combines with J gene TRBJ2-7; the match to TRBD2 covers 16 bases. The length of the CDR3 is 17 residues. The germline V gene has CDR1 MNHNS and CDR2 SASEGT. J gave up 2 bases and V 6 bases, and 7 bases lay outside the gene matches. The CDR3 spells CASSQGLAGGPTYEQYF. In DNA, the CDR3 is TGTGCCAGCAGCCAGGGACTAGCGGGAGGGCCCACCTACGAGCAGTACTTC.

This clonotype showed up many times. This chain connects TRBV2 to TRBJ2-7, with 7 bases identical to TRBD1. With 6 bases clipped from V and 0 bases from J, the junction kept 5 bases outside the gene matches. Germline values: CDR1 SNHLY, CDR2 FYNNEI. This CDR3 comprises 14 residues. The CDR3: CASRGQLSSYEQYF. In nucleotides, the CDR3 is TGTGCCAGCAGGGGACAGTTAAGCTCCTACGAGCAGTACTTC.

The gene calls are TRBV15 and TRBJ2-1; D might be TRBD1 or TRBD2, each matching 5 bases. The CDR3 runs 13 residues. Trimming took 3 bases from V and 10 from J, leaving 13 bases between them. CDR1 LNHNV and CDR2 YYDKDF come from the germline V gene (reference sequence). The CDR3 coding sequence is TGTGCCACCAGCAGGGGGGACCTCCCGGAGCAGTTCTTC. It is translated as CATSRGDLPEQFF.

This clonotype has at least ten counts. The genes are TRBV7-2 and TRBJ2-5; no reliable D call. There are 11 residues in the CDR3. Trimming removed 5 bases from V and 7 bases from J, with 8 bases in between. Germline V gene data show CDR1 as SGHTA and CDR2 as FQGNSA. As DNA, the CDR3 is TGTGCCAGCAGCCGGTTGGGGACCCAGTACTTC. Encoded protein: CASSRLGTQYF.

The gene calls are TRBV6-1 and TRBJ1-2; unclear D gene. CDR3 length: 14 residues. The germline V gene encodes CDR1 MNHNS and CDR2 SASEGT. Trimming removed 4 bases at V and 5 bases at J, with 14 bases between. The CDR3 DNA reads TGTGCCAGCAGTGGGACCGAGGCTCGGTATGGCTACACCTTC. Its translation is CASSGTEARYGYTF.

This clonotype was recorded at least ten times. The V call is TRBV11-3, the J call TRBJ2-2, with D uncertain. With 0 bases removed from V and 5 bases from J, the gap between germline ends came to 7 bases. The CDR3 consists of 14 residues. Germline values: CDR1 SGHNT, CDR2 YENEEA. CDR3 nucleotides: TGTGCCAGCAGCTTAGAGTTGGGGACCGGGGAGCTGTTTTTT. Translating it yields CASSLELGTGELFF.

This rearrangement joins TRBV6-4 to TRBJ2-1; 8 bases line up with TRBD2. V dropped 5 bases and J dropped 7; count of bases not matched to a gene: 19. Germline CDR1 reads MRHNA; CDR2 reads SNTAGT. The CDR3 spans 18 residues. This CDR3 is CASSPNYPGLGSRNEQFF. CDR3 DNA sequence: TGTGCCAGCAGTCCTAATTACCCGGGACTAGGGTCTCGAAATGAGCAGTTCTTC.

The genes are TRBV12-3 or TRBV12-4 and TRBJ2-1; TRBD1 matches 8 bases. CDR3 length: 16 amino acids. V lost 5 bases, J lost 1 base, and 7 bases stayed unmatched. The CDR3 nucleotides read TGTGCCAGCAGTACGGGACAGGAGCTTTCCTACAATGAGCAGTTCTTC. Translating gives CASSTGQELSYNEQFF.

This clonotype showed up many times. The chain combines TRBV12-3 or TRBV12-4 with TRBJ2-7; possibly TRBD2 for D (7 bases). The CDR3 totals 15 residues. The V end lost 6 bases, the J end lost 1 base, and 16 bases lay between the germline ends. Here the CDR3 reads CASREGGARSYEQYF. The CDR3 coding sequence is TGTGCCAGCAGGGAGGGGGGGGCGAGGTCCTACGAGCAGTACTTC.

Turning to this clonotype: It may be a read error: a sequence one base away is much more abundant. This chain's CDR3 is CAWTSGSEQSF. The CDR3 bases are TGTGCCTGGACCTCTGGATCTGAGCAGTCCTTC. V and J are TRBV30 and TRBJ2-3; D uncertain. Germline assignment: CDR1 GTSNPN and CDR2 SVGIG (reference sequence). The CDR3 has 11 amino acids.

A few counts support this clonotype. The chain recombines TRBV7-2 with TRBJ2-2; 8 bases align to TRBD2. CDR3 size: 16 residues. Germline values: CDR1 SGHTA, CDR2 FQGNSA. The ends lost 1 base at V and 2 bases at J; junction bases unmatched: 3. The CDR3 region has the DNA TGTGCCAGCAGCTTAGATTTAGCGGGAAACACCGGGGAGCTGTTTTTT. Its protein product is CASSLDLAGNTGELFF.

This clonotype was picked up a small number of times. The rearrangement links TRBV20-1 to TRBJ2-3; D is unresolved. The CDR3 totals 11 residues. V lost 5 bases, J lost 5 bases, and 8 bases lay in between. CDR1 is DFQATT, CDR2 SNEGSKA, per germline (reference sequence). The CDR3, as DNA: TGCAGTGCTTCCTGGGGAGATACGCAGTATTTT. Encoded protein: CSASWGDTQYF.

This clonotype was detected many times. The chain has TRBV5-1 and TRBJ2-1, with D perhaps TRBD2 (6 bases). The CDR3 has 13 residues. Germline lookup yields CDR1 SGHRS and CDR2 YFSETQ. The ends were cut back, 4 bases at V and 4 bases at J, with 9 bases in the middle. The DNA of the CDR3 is TGCGCCAGCAGCGATAGCGGTTACAATGAGCAGTTCTTC. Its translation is CASSDSGYNEQFF.

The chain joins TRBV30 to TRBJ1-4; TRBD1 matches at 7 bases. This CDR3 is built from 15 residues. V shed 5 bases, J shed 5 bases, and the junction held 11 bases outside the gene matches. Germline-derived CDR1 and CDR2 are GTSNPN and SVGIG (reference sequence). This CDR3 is CAWGGLGQLNEKLFF. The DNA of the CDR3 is TGTGCCTGGGGAGGCTTGGGACAGTTAAATGAAAAACTGTTTTTT.

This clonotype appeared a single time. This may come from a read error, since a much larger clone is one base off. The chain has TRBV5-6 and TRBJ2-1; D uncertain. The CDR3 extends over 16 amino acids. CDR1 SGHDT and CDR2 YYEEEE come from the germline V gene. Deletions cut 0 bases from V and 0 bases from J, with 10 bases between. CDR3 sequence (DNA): TGTGCCAGCAGCTTGGTTCTCGGTAGCTCCTACAATGAGCAGTTCTTC. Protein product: CASSLVLGSSYNEQFF.

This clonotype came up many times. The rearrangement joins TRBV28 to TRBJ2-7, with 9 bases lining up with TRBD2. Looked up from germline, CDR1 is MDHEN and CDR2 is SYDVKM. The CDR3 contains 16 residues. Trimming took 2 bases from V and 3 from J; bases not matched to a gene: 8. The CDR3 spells CASSLGAGGADYEQYF. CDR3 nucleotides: TGTGCCAGCAGTTTAGGGGCGGGGGGGGCGGACTACGAGCAGTACTTC.

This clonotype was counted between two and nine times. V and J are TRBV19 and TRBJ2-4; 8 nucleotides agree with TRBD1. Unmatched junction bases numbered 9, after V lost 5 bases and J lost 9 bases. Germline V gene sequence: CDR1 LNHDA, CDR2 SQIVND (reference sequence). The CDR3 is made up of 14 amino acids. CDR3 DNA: TGTGCCAGTAGTCTGACAGGGGAGTACGGCATTCAGTACTTC. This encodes CASSLTGEYGIQYF.